The 25 T cell receptor beta chains below were found in one sample sequenced in a study of T cells in Graves' hyperthyroidism and ophthalmopathy. The investigators amplified TCR beta CDR3 regions from RNA transcripts. Using the HTBI primer set, a first-round RT-PCR was run on the TCR CDR3. TCRdb re-derived calls from the multiplex PCR reads in MiXCR, one entry per CDR3 protein. The table lists about 270,000 distinct CDR3 sequences, 20% to 25% of them singletons. Source material: blood. Receptors originate from a young man with Graves' ophthalmopathy.

In this sample, this clonotype turned up many times. One end of the junction varies from germline; a read error may be responsible. This chain joins TRBV7-7 and TRBJ2-1, with D possibly being TRBD1 or TRBD2 (5 bases each). The germline V gene has CDR1 SSHAT and CDR2 FNYEAQ (reference sequence). The CDR3 is 13 residues long. The CDR3 spells CASSDGVEGEQFF. The CDR3, as DNA: TGTGCTAGCAGCGACGGGGTCGAGGGGGAGCAGTTCTTC.

This clonotype was counted ten times or more. This sequence joins TRBV20-1 and TRBJ2-7, with 8 bases fitting TRBD1. The length of the CDR3 is 17 residues. The V gene end was trimmed by 0 bases and the J gene end by 3 bases; junction bases not matched to a gene: 13. Germline V gene lookup returns CDR1 DFQATT and CDR2 SNEGSKA (reference sequence). CDR3 protein: CSARDLLRQGTYYEQYF. The CDR3 DNA reads as TGCAGTGCTAGAGATCTATTACGACAGGGGACTTACTACGAGCAGTACTTC.

The sample holds many counts of this clonotype. This chain joins TRBV28 and TRBJ1-2; D may be TRBD1 (5 bases). This CDR3 is 18 amino acids long. Germline CDR1 MDHEN, CDR2 SYDVKM. V dropped 6 bases and J dropped 0 bases, with 23 bases sitting between them. Here the CDR3 reads CASRAWGVRGHANYGYTF. CDR3 in DNA: TGTGCCAGCAGAGCCTGGGGGGTTAGGGGCCACGCTAACTATGGCTACACCTTC.

The chain is built from TRBV10-3 and TRBJ2-7, with TRBD1 matching 8 bases. V shed 6 bases, J shed 4 bases, and the junction held 5 bases outside the gene matches. The CDR3 extends over 13 amino acids. Germline CDR1 reads ENHRY; CDR2 reads SYGVKD. CDR3 in amino acids: CAIREQGDYEQYF. The CDR3, as DNA: TGTGCCATCAGGGAACAGGGGGATTACGAGCAGTACTTC.

This chain connects TRBV2 to TRBJ2-7, with 11 bases aligning to TRBD2. The CDR3 covers 16 residues. CDR1 is SNHLY and CDR2 is FYNNEI in the germline V gene. Trimming at V came to 6 bases and at J to 2 bases, leaving 9 bases not matched to a gene. CDR3 sequence: CASSPGASGRTYEQYF. Written as DNA, the CDR3 is TGTGCCAGCAGCCCTGGGGCTAGCGGGAGGACCTACGAGCAGTACTTC.

The chain has TRBV11-1 and TRBJ1-1; 8 bases map to TRBD1. Germline CDR1 reads SGHAT; CDR2 reads FQDESV (reference sequence). The CDR3 spans 14 residues. V dropped 5 bases and J dropped 5; count of bases not matched to a gene: 7. This chain's CDR3 is CASSTTQGGTEAFF. DNA of the CDR3: TGTGCCAGCAGCACTACACAGGGGGGGACTGAAGCTTTCTTT.

Only a few counts were recorded for this clonotype. This chain uses TRBV12-5 with TRBJ1-5; D is unclear. The CDR3 has 14 residues. CDR1 and CDR2 from the germline V gene are LGHNT and FRNRAP. Trimming left V 3 bases short and J 3 bases short, with 9 bases between. The CDR3 sequence is CASGFFGYNQPQHF. The CDR3 region has the DNA TGTGCTAGTGGTTTTTTTGGATACAATCAGCCCCAGCATTTT. The variable domain in full, with the rest retrieved from reference TRBV12-5 and TRBJ1-5, is DARVTQTPRHKVTEMGQEVTMRCQPILGHNTVFWYRQTMMQGLELLAYFRNRAPLDDSGMPKDRFSAEMPDATLATLKIQPSEPRDSAVYFCASGFFGYNQPQHFGDGTRLSIL.

In this sample, this clonotype turned up a few times. J is TRBJ2-7 and V is TRBV7-8; 8 bases are a match to TRBD1. The CDR3 contains 15 residues. V was pared by 5 bases and J by 7 bases, with 13 bases of the junction left unmatched. The germline V gene encodes CDR1 SGHVS and CDR2 FQNEAQ. CDR3 sequence reads: CASSPRTGRNWEQYF. As DNA, the CDR3 is TGTGCCAGCAGCCCCCGGACAGGGAGGAACTGGGAGCAGTACTTC.

This chain links TRBV6-6 with TRBJ2-7, with 7 bases aligning to TRBD2. Germline trimming cut 6 bases from V and 6 bases from J; bases unmatched to any gene: 14. The CDR3 is 15 residues long. The germline CDR1 and CDR2 sequences are MNHNY and SVGAGI (reference sequence). The CDR3 region is CASSPEWGGGAEQYF. DNA for the CDR3: TGTGCCAGCAGCCCAGAGTGGGGGGGAGGGGCCGAGCAGTACTTC.

This clonotype was seen a handful of times. This chain links TRBV20-1 with TRBJ1-2, with D unclear. This CDR3 spans 11 amino acids. Germline assignment: CDR1 DFQATT and CDR2 SNEGSKA (reference sequence). Between the trimmed V and J ends, which lost 6 bases and 4 bases, there was a span of 9 bases. CDR3 in DNA: TGCAGTGCAGGTATTACCTATGGCTACACCTTC. This sequence encodes CSAGITYGYTF.

This clonotype was observed a handful of times. The V call is TRBV7-9, the J call TRBJ1-1, with TRBD1 matching over 7 bases. This CDR3 region has 16 residues. Germline CDR1 SEHNR, CDR2 FQNEAQ (reference sequence). Trimming cost V 1 base and J 4 bases; bases outside gene matches: 9. The CDR3 region has the DNA TGTGCCAGCAGCTTAGACCCTAGGGCAGGGGGCACTGAAGCTTTCTTT. Protein sequence: CASSLDPRAGGTEAFF.

The chain couples TRBV6-1 to TRBJ1-1; tentatively, D is TRBD1 (6 bases). Germline V gives CDR1 MNHNS, CDR2 SASEGT. The CDR3 covers 16 residues. Trimming pared 5 bases from V and 3 bases from J, leaving 19 bases between. The CDR3 spells CASSRLLTGGYTEAFF. DNA of the CDR3: TGTGCCAGCAGTCGCCTTTTGACAGGAGGCTACACTGAAGCTTTCTTT.

The genes are TRBV19 and TRBJ1-1; 7 bases fit TRBD1. V shed 7 bases, J shed 6 bases, and the junction held 11 bases outside the gene matches. The CDR3 has 14 amino acids. The germline gives CDR1 LNHDA, CDR2 SQIVND (reference sequence). CDR3 region: CASTARQGLSEAFF. In nucleotides, the CDR3 is TGTGCCAGTACGGCTAGACAGGGCCTGTCTGAAGCTTTCTTT.

The J gene is TRBJ2-1, the V gene TRBV24-1; TRBD2 matches 7 bases. The V gene end was trimmed by 2 bases and the J gene end by 2 bases; junction bases not matched to a gene: 5. Per germline, CDR1 KGHDR and CDR2 SFDVKD. The CDR3 contains 16 residues. The CDR3 nucleotides are TGTGCCACCAGTGATTACTCTAGCGGACCCTACAATGAGCAGTTCTTC. Translating it yields CATSDYSSGPYNEQFF.

This clonotype was recorded a few times. CDR3: CASSVGGGGGGVAFF. CDR3 nucleotide sequence: TGTGCCAGCAGCGTAGGGGGCGGCGGAGGAGGAGTGGCTTTCTTT. This chain uses TRBV2 with TRBJ1-1, with TRBD1 identical over 7 bases. V shed 6 bases and J 11 bases; nucleotides not matched to a gene: 18. This CDR3 spans 15 amino acids. The germline CDR1 and CDR2 sequences are SNHLY and FYNNEI.

This clonotype showed up just a few times. The chain carries TRBV28 and TRBJ2-1; D perhaps matches TRBD1 (5 bases). Germline V CDR1 and CDR2: MDHEN, SYDVKM. This CDR3 contains 11 residues. Trimming removed 3 bases from V and 10 bases from J, with 7 bases in between. The CDR3 loop is CASSFREEQFF. The CDR3, as DNA: TGTGCCAGCAGTTTCAGGGAAGAGCAGTTCTTC.

The V call is TRBV5-4, the J call TRBJ2-3; D may correspond to TRBD1 or TRBD2 (5 bases each). Per germline, CDR1 SGHNT and CDR2 YYREEE (reference sequence). This CDR3 comprises 15 residues. Trimming cost V 4 bases and J 3 bases, with 15 bases left between them. The chain's CDR3 is CASSGAIGGTDTQYF. The CDR3 nucleotides are TGTGCCAGCAGCGGGGCGATTGGGGGTACAGATACGCAGTATTTT.

This clonotype came up a few times. V usage is TRBV6-1 and J usage is TRBJ2-3, with 10 bases matching TRBD2. The CDR3 extends over 15 amino acids. Germline V gene sequence: CDR1 MNHNS, CDR2 SASEGT. J lost 1 base, V lost 6 bases, and 4 bases had no gene match. CDR3 region: CASRRGTSGTDTQYF. The CDR3 nucleotides are TGTGCCAGCAGGAGGGGGACTAGCGGCACAGATACGCAGTATTTT.

This clonotype showed up just a few times. This chain uses TRBV13 with TRBJ1-2; possible D gene TRBD1, 5 bases. This CDR3 has 12 amino acids. Per the germline V gene, CDR1 is PRHDT and CDR2 is FYEKMQ (reference sequence). Trimming took 5 bases from V and 6 from J, leaving 10 bases between them. CDR3 amino acids: CASSQGRNGYTF. CDR3 nucleotide sequence: TGTGCCAGCAGCCAGGGTAGGAATGGCTACACCTTC.

In its sample, this clonotype was seen a few times. The chain employs TRBV6-1 and TRBJ1-1; unclear D gene. V lost 6 bases, J lost 6 bases, and 11 bases lay in between. CDR3 size: 12 residues. The V gene's germline CDR1 is MNHNS and CDR2 SASEGT. The CDR3 region is CASSSPGSEAFF. In nucleotides, the CDR3 is TGTGCCAGCAGCTCCCCGGGTTCTGAAGCTTTCTTT.

J is TRBJ2-2 and V is TRBV27, with 10 bases aligning to TRBD2. Looked up from germline, CDR1 is MNHEY and CDR2 is SMNVEV (reference sequence). The length of the CDR3 is 17 residues. Unmatched junction bases numbered 6, after V lost 5 bases and J lost 0 bases. The DNA for the CDR3 is TGTGCCAGCAGTGAGTCTAGCGGGAGAACGAACACCGGGGAGCTGTTTTTT. Residues: CASSESSGRTNTGELFF.

The V gene is TRBV28, the J gene TRBJ2-5; possible D gene TRBD1, 5 bases. Trimming removed 4 bases from V and 2 bases from J, with 14 bases in between. The length of the CDR3 is 15 residues. Germline assignment: CDR1 MDHEN and CDR2 SYDVKM. CDR3 residues: CASSSLGQGQETQYF. Here the CDR3 DNA reads TGTGCCAGCAGTTCCTTGGGGCAGGGACAAGAGACCCAGTACTTC.

The chain uses TRBV18 and TRBJ2-5; no firm D call. The ends were cut back, 0 bases at V and 4 bases at J, with 12 bases in the middle. CDR3 length: 15 amino acids. CDR1 is KGHSH, CDR2 LQKENI, per germline. In DNA form, the CDR3 reads TGTGCCAGCTCACCACCGCGGCAGGTTGGAGAGACCCAGTACTTC. Residues: CASSPPRQVGETQYF. The full variable domain, with the rest looked up from reference TRBV18 and TRBJ2-5, is NAGVMQNPRHLVRRRGQEARLRCSPMKGHSHVYWYRQLPEEGLKFMVYLQKENIIDESGMPKERFSAEFPKEGPSILRIQQVVRGDSAAYFCASSPPRQVGETQYFGPGTRLLVL.

Concerning this clonotype: Given a much more abundant clone one base away, this may be a read error. The V call is TRBV11-2, the J call TRBJ2-2, with 11 bases lining up with TRBD2. The CDR3 runs 17 residues. J was trimmed by 6 bases and V by 7 bases; bases with no gene match: 13. Germline V gene sequence: CDR1 SGHAT, CDR2 FQNNGV. The CDR3 here is CASKRLAGGWDAGELFF. DNA for the CDR3: TGTGCCAGCAAACGGCTAGCGGGAGGTTGGGACGCCGGGGAGCTGTTTTTT.

V and J are TRBV20-1 and TRBJ2-7; TRBD2 matches at 10 bases. V gave up 5 bases and J gave up 4 bases; unmatched junction bases: 5. Germline CDR1 DFQATT, CDR2 SNEGSKA (reference sequence). The CDR3 runs to 13 residues. CDR3 in amino acids: CSAAGTSVYEQYF. The CDR3 DNA sequence: TGCAGTGCTGCCGGGACTAGCGTTTACGAGCAGTACTTC.